This T cell receptor (beta chain) was recovered during a study of CD8+CD57+ T cells in acquired aplastic anemia. Study-wide results and limits: Significance was not reached for CD8+ Simpson's diversity between patients and controls. A set of around 30 CD8+ CDR3 sequences was shared between patients and controls, and these sequences appeared highly expressed in patients.

This CDR3 contains 14 residues. Germline V gene sequence: CDR1 SGHVS, CDR2 FNYEAQ. The V end was cut by 4 bases, the J end by 4 bases, with 13 bases between. CDR3 and TCR beta VDJ profiling relied on genomic DNA as the template. TCRdb ran MiXCR on the reads and lists one entry per CDR3 protein. The sample consists of over 150,000 distinct CDR3 sequences, about 48% of them appearing once. Individuals selected for sequencing had exhibited CD8+CD57+ cell expansion on flow cytometry. At the time of blood sampling, patients had not yet received any therapy. This clonotype occurred many times. Its target is unknown.

The chain recombines TRBV7-6 with TRBJ1-1; TRBD1 is a possible D gene (6 bases). What was sequenced was sorted CD4+, CD8+, or CD8+CD57+ T cells (not recorded which) from PBMCs. This receptor was identified in a human donor with aplastic anemia. The CDR3 DNA sequence: TGTGCCAGCAGCTCGGGGGCAGGGTCCACTGAAGCTTTCTTT. The encoded protein is CASSSGAGSTEAFF.